What follows are 27 T cell receptor beta chains derived from one specimen sequenced in a study of cytomegalovirus exposure and HLA in healthy donors. The study ran its PCR with 60 Vbeta and 13 Jbeta primers. Repertoires were generated with immunoSEQ multiplex PCR, while TCRdb's copy carries only in-frame clones and drops some. Of 83,000 or so clones listed, over 60% are singletons. The sequenced material came from PBMCs. The source is a female donor in good health and CMV-seronegative.

The chain joins TRBV29-1 to TRBJ2-3, with D perhaps matching TRBD2 (6 bases). Germline V gene data show CDR1 as SQVTM and CDR2 as ANQGSEA. The V and J ends lost 4 bases and 4 bases respectively, with 9 bases between them. The CDR3 is 12 residues long. CDR3 in amino acids: CSVVGGPDTQYF. CDR3 nucleotide sequence: TGCAGCGTTGTGGGGGGACCAGATACGCAGTATTTT.

The chain is built from TRBV5-1 and TRBJ2-7; 8 bases map to TRBD1. V was pared by 4 bases and J by 5 bases, with 11 bases of the junction left unmatched. Germline values: CDR1 SGHRS, CDR2 YFSETQ. The CDR3 contains 15 residues. CDR3 region: CASSLGQGINNEQYF. CDR3 DNA: TGCGCCAGCAGCCTAGGACAGGGAATCAACAACGAGCAGTACTTC.

This sequence joins TRBV5-6 and TRBJ1-1; 10 nucleotides match TRBD1. Trimming took 4 bases from V and 5 from J; bases not matched to a gene: 5. The CDR3 loop spans 14 amino acids. CDR1 and CDR2 (germline): SGHDT, YYEEEE. The CDR3 DNA reads TGTGCCAGCAGCAGCGGGACAGGGGTAACTGAAGCTTTCTTT. Protein sequence: CASSSGTGVTEAFF.

The chain employs TRBV5-1 and TRBJ1-5; perhaps TRBD1 as D (6 bases). V was clipped by 5 bases and J by 1 base, with 13 bases between them. The length of the CDR3 is 15 residues. The germline V gene has CDR1 SGHRS and CDR2 YFSETQ. CDR3 region: CASRPDSASNQPQHF. CDR3 DNA sequence: TGCGCCAGCAGACCGGACAGCGCGAGCAATCAGCCCCAGCATTTT.

This clone has only one observation. This chain connects TRBV27 to TRBJ2-3; D might be TRBD2 (6 bases). V dropped 2 bases and J dropped 6 bases, with 18 bases sitting between them. The germline V gene has CDR1 MNHEY and CDR2 SMNVEV (reference sequence). This CDR3 comprises 16 residues. The CDR3 loop reads CASSLMALEAGDTQYF. The CDR3 DNA is TGTGCCAGCAGTTTAATGGCCCTTGAGGCGGGGGATACGCAGTATTTT.

V is TRBV28 and J is TRBJ2-7; perhaps TRBD1 as D (6 bases). The germline CDR1 and CDR2 sequences are MDHEN and SYDVKM. V was shortened by 3 bases and J by 5 bases, with 17 bases between the two germline ends. The CDR3 has 15 amino acids. CDR3: CASSFWTDRGDEQYF. Here the CDR3 DNA reads TGTGCCAGCAGTTTTTGGACAGATCGTGGGGACGAGCAGTACTTC. Full variable domain (remainder filled in from reference TRBV28 and TRBJ2-7): DVKVTQSSRYLVKRTGEKVFLECVQDMDHENMFWYRQDPGLGLRLIYFSYDVKMKEKGDIPEGYSVSREKKERFSLILESASTNQTSMYLCASSFWTDRGDEQYFGPGTRLTVT.

This sequence joins TRBV12-5 and TRBJ1-1; TRBD1 matches at 11 bases. The length of the CDR3 is 15 residues. The V and J ends lost 4 bases and 3 bases, in that order; junction bases with no gene match: 4. The germline CDR1 and CDR2 sequences are LGHNT and FRNRAP. The CDR3 DNA follows: TGTGCTAGTGGTTCCGGACAGGGGGCTTACACTGAAGCTTTCTTT. This translates into CASGSGQGAYTEAFF.

V usage is TRBV5-1 and J usage is TRBJ2-7, with 10 positions matching TRBD2. This CDR3 has 13 residues. The germline CDR1 and CDR2 sequences are SGHRS and YFSETQ. Trimming cost V 2 bases and J 7 bases; bases outside gene matches: 3. The CDR3 coding sequence is TGCGCCAGCAGCTTCACTAGCGGGACGGAGCAGTACTTC. Translation gives CASSFTSGTEQYF. Looking up the rest from reference TRBV5-1 and TRBJ2-7 gives the full variable domain: KAGVTQTPRYLIKTRGQQVTLSCSPISGHRSVSWYQQTPGQGLQFLFEYFSETQRNKGNFPGRFSGRQFSNSRSEMNVSTLELGDSALYLCASSFTSGTEQYFGPGTRLTVT.

The CDR3 DNA is TGTGCCAGCAGCTTAGTTCCAGGGCCCAACTATGGCTACACCTTC. This sequence encodes CASSLVPGPNYGYTF. V is TRBV7-9 and J is TRBJ1-2; weak D call: TRBD1 (5 bases). This CDR3 is built from 15 residues. The V gene's germline CDR1 is SEHNR and CDR2 FQNEAQ (reference sequence). With 1 base removed from V and 2 bases from J, the gap between germline ends came to 11 bases.

This chain uses TRBV29-1 with TRBJ2-2; 12 bases are a match to TRBD2. The J segment lost 0 bases and the V segment lost 6 bases, leaving 11 bases of the junction unmatched. Germline V gene sequence: CDR1 SQVTM, CDR2 ANQGSEA. The CDR3 is 18 residues long. CDR3 region: CSVGMGLAGAANTGELFF. In DNA form, the CDR3 reads TGCAGCGTGGGGATGGGACTAGCGGGTGCCGCGAACACCGGGGAGCTGTTTTTT.

V gene TRBV25-1 combines with J gene TRBJ2-3, with D possibly being TRBD2 (6 bases). CDR1 is MGHDK, CDR2 SYGVNS, per germline. CDR3 length equals 13 residues. The V gene lost 7 bases and the J gene lost 6 bases, with 14 bases spanning the gap. CDR3 in DNA: TGTGCCAGCAAAATGGTCGGAGGGGATACGCAGTATTTT. Amino acids: CASKMVGGDTQYF.

The chain uses TRBV5-4 and TRBJ1-6; D is perhaps TRBD1 (6 bases). The CDR3 has 14 amino acids. V lost 1 base, J lost 10 bases, and 12 bases lay in between. The V gene's germline CDR1 is SGHNT and CDR2 YYREEE (reference sequence). The CDR3 loop is CASSLRGGKSPLHF. CDR3 in DNA: TGTGCCAGCAGCTTGAGGGGGGGAAAATCACCCCTCCACTTT.

The chain carries TRBV6-5 and TRBJ1-1; no clear D gene. CDR1 MNHEY and CDR2 SVGAGI come from the germline V gene. The CDR3 is made up of 14 amino acids. Deletions cut 0 bases from V and 7 bases from J, with 12 bases between. The CDR3 loop reads CASSYSQRAGEAFF. The DNA for the CDR3 is TGTGCCAGCAGTTACTCCCAGAGAGCGGGTGAAGCTTTCTTT.

This clone has just one count. The CDR3: CASSRDRGGNEQFF. In nucleotides, the CDR3 is TGTGCCAGCAGCAGGGACAGGGGAGGAAATGAGCAGTTCTTC. The chain uses TRBV6-5 and TRBJ2-1; 10 positions agree with TRBD1. The germline V gene encodes CDR1 MNHEY and CDR2 SVGAGI. V was clipped by 6 bases and J by 7 bases; unmatched bases: 6. This CDR3 region has 14 residues.

J is TRBJ2-1 and V is TRBV5-1; 16 positions agree with TRBD2. With 5 bases clipped from V and 7 bases from J, the junction kept 12 bases outside the gene matches. The CDR3 is 18 amino acids. Germline V gives CDR1 SGHRS, CDR2 YFSETQ. The CDR3 protein is CASSSGLAGGRLGNEQFF. The CDR3 DNA is TGCGCCAGCAGTTCGGGACTAGCGGGGGGGCGGCTAGGGAATGAGCAGTTCTTC.

The chain couples TRBV30 to TRBJ1-5; TRBD1 is a possible D gene (6 bases). Germline V gene data show CDR1 as GTSNPN and CDR2 as SVGIG (reference sequence). The CDR3 consists of 13 residues. Between the trimmed V and J ends, which lost 7 bases and 3 bases, there was a span of 13 bases. The CDR3 DNA reads TGTGCCTTACAACAGGGAGACAATCAGCCCCAGCATTTT. As protein: CALQQGDNQPQHF.

The chain combines TRBV5-1 with TRBJ1-1; 9 bases fit TRBD1. V was clipped by 7 bases and J by 1 base; unmatched bases: 11. The CDR3 has 16 amino acids. Germline lookup yields CDR1 SGHRS and CDR2 YFSETQ. The DNA of the CDR3 is TGCGCCAGCCGCGCCCCGGGACAGGGATCGAACACTGAAGCTTTCTTT. This encodes CASRAPGQGSNTEAFF.

This chain links TRBV29-1 with TRBJ1-1, with TRBD1 matching 9 bases. The V segment lost 3 bases and the J segment 1 base; nucleotides outside the gene matches: 12. The germline V gene has CDR1 SQVTM and CDR2 ANQGSEA. The CDR3 contains 17 residues. Here the CDR3 reads CSVDRRQGVRGNTEAFF. The CDR3 DNA reads TGCAGCGTTGATAGAAGACAGGGGGTGAGAGGGAACACTGAAGCTTTCTTT.

The V and J genes are TRBV4-1 and TRBJ1-1, with D unresolved. Between the trimmed V and J ends, which lost 4 bases and 1 base, there was a span of 7 bases. CDR1 MGHRA and CDR2 YSYEKL come from the germline V gene. The CDR3 is 13 residues long. The CDR3 sequence: CASSPQENTEAFF. CDR3 coding DNA: TGCGCCAGCAGCCCCCAGGAGAACACTGAAGCTTTCTTT.

This rearrangement joins TRBV7-3 to TRBJ2-5, with TRBD2 identical over 7 bases. V was pared by 6 bases and J by 2 bases, with 6 bases of the junction left unmatched. The CDR3 is 14 residues long. Per germline, CDR1 SGHTA and CDR2 FQGTGA. DNA of the CDR3: TGTGCCAGCAGTCCCAACGGGGGGCAAGAGACCCAGTACTTC. This translates into CASSPNGGQETQYF.

J is TRBJ2-5 and V is TRBV4-3; 16 bases align to TRBD2. CDR1 and CDR2 (germline): LGHNA, YSLEER. The CDR3 is 17 amino acids. Trimming removed 4 bases from V and 4 bases from J; junction bases left unmatched: 6. This chain's CDR3 is CASSPGLAGGLGETQYF. The CDR3 DNA follows: TGCGCCAGCAGCCCGGGACTAGCGGGGGGGCTTGGAGAGACCCAGTACTTC.

The genes are TRBV5-5 and TRBJ1-1, with D uncertain. Germline V CDR1 and CDR2: SGHKS, YYEKEE (reference sequence). Deletions cut 2 bases from V and 0 bases from J, with 11 bases between. CDR3 length: 15 amino acids. In nucleotides, the CDR3 is TGTGCCAGCAGCTTACTACTACCTTTGAACACTGAAGCTTTCTTT. Its protein product is CASSLLLPLNTEAFF.

V gene TRBV19 combines with J gene TRBJ1-4; 8 bases are a match to TRBD1. The CDR3 totals 13 residues. V trimming: 6 bases; J trimming: 8 bases; junction bases outside the gene matches: 5. Germline values: CDR1 LNHDA, CDR2 SQIVND (reference sequence). CDR3: CASSGQGGEKLFF. The CDR3 coding sequence is TGTGCCAGTAGCGGACAGGGCGGAGAAAAACTGTTTTTT.

V usage is TRBV13 and J usage is TRBJ2-1, with TRBD2 matching 8 bases. The CDR3 is 15 residues long. CDR1 and CDR2 (germline): PRHDT, FYEKMQ (reference sequence). After removal of 0 bases from V and 5 bases from J, the junction contained 3 bases not matched to a gene. CDR3 sequence reads: CASSLGGGVNNEQFF. In DNA form, the CDR3 reads TGTGCCAGCAGCTTAGGCGGGGGGGTTAACAATGAGCAGTTCTTC.

A single count supports this clone. The same CDR3 also results from other DNA sequences found in this sample. V gene TRBV28 combines with J gene TRBJ1-5; 7 bases fit TRBD1. V gave up 3 bases and J gave up 2 bases; unmatched junction bases: 1. In germline, CDR1 is MDHEN, CDR2 SYDVKM. The CDR3 is 14 residues long. This CDR3 reads CASSFTGGNQPQHF. CDR3 nucleotide sequence: TGTGCCAGCAGTTTCACAGGGGGCAATCAGCCCCAGCATTTT.

The rearrangement joins TRBV5-1 to TRBJ1-1; D may be TRBD1 (5 bases). Per the germline V gene, CDR1 is SGHRS and CDR2 is YFSETQ. The CDR3 loop spans 18 amino acids. V was clipped by 3 bases and J by 1 base, with 22 bases between them. The CDR3 loop is CASSSRGRTTRRNTEAFF. The CDR3 DNA is TGCGCCAGCAGCTCCCGAGGGAGGACAACTCGGAGGAACACTGAAGCTTTCTTT. Full variable domain (outside the CDR3, taken from reference TRBV5-1 and TRBJ1-1): KAGVTQTPRYLIKTRGQQVTLSCSPISGHRSVSWYQQTPGQGLQFLFEYFSETQRNKGNFPGRFSGRQFSNSRSEMNVSTLELGDSALYLCASSSRGRTTRRNTEAFFGQGTRLTVV.

A few counts support this clone. J is TRBJ2-7 and V is TRBV15; tentatively, D is TRBD2 (6 bases). The CDR3 extends over 14 amino acids. Germline V lookup: CDR1 LNHNV, CDR2 YYDKDF (reference sequence). Trimming left V 3 bases short and J 3 bases short, with 12 bases between. CDR3 DNA: TGTGCCACCAGCAGGACGGGACTTCACTACGAGCAGTACTTC. The encoded protein is CATSRTGLHYEQYF.